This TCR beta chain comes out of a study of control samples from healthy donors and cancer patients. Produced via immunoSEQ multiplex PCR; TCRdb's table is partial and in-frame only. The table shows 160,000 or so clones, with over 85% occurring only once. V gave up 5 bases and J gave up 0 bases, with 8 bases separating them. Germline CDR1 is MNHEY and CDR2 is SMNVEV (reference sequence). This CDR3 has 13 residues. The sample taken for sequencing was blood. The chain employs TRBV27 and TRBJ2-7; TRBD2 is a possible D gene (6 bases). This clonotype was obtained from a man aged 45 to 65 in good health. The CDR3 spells CASSPGSSYEQYF. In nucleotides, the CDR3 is TGTGCCAGCAGTCCCGGGAGCTCCTACGAGCAGTACTTC.